The source of this T cell receptor (beta chain) is a study of T cell repertoires in cytomegalovirus infection. The ends were cut back, 4 bases at V and 0 bases at J, with 9 bases in the middle. CDR3 length equals 14 residues. Germline V lookup: CDR1 SQVTM, CDR2 ANQGSEA. This clonotype was recorded a few times. TCRdb processed the reads anew with MiXCR; each CDR3 protein has one entry. The table shows about 150,000 distinct CDR3 sequences, with 23% occurring only once. The sequenced sample was PBMCs. The J gene is TRBJ1-4, the V gene TRBV29-1, with D hard to call. The receptor was derived from a human donor in good health (CMV status not recorded). Some clones in this sample may be carry-over from other donors' samples. CDR3 bases: TGCAGCGTTGTAATAGATGCAACTAATGAAAAACTGTTTTTT. Translated, it gives CSVVIDATNEKLFF.